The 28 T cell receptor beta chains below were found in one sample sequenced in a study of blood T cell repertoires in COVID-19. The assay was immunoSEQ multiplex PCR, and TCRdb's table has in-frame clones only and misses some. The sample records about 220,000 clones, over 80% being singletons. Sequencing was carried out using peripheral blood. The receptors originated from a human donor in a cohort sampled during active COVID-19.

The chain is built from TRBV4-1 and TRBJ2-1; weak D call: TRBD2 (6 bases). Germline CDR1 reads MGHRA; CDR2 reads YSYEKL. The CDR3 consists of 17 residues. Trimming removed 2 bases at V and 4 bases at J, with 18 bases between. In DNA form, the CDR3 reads TGCGCCAGCAGCCAAAAGCTGGCGGCGGAGGGGTACAATGAGCAGTTCTTC. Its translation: CASSQKLAAEGYNEQFF.

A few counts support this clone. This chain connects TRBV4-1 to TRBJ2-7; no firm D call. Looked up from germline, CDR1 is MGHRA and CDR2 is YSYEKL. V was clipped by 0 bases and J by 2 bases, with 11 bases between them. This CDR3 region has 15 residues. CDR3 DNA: TGCGCCAGCAGCCAAGATAGAGGCATCCCCTACGAGCAGTACTTC. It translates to CASSQDRGIPYEQYF.

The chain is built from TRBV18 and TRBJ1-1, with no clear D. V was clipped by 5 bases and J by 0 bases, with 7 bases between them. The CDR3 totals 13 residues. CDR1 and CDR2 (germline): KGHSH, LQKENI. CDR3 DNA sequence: TGTGCCAGCTCAGCTACCGTGAACACTGAAGCTTTCTTT. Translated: CASSATVNTEAFF.

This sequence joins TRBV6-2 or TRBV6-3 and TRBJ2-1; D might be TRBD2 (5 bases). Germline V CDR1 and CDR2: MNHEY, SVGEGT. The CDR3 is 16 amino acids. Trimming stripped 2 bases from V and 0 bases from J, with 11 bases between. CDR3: CASSYTRGGSYNEQFF. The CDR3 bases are TGTGCCAGCAGTTACACTAGAGGTGGCTCCTACAATGAGCAGTTCTTC.

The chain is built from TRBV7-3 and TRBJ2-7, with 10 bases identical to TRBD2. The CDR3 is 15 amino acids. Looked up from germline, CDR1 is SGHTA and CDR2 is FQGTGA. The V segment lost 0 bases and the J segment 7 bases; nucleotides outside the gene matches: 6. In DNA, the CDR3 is TGTGCCAGCAGCTTAACCCTAGCGGGAGTACAGGAGCAGTACTTC. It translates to CASSLTLAGVQEQYF.

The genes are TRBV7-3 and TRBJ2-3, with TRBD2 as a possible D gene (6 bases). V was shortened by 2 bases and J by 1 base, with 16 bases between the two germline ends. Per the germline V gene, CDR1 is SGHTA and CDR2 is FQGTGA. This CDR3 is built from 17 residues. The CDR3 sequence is CASSLAVGRRGTDTQYF. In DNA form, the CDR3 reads TGTGCCAGCAGCTTAGCTGTCGGGAGACGAGGCACAGATACGCAGTATTTT.

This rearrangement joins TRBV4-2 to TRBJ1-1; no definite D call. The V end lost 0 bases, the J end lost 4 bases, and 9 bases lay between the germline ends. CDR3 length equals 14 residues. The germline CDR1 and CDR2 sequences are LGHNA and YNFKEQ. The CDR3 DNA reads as TGTGCCAGCAGCCAAGATAGGCAGGTCACTGAAGCTTTCTTT. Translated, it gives CASSQDRQVTEAFF.

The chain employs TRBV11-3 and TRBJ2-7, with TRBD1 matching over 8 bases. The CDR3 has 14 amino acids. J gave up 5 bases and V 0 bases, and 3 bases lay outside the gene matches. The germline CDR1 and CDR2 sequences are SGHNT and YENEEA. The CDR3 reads CASSLDARGHEQYF. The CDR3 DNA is TGTGCCAGCAGCTTAGACGCCAGGGGGCACGAGCAGTACTTC.

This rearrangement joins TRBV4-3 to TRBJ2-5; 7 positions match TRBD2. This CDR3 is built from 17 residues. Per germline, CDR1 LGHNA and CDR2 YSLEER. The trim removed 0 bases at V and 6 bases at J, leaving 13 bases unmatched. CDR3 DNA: TGCGCCAGCAGCCAAGATCTCACACTAGCGAGCGGAAAGACCCAGTACTTC. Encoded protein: CASSQDLTLASGKTQYF.

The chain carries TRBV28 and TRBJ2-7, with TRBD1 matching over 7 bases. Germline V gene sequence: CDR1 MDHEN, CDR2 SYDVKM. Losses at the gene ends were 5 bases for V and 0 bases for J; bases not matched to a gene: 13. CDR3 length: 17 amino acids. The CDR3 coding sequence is TGTGCCAGCAGTATGCCCCAGGACAGGCCTAACTCCTACGAGCAGTACTTC. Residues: CASSMPQDRPNSYEQYF. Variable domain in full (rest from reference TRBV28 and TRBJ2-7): DVKVTQSSRYLVKRTGEKVFLECVQDMDHENMFWYRQDPGLGLRLIYFSYDVKMKEKGDIPEGYSVSREKKERFSLILESASTNQTSMYLCASSMPQDRPNSYEQYFGPGTRLTVT.

CDR3 nucleotides: TGTGCCAGCAGCTTGGAGAGACTCAATGGCTACACCTTC. It specifies CASSLERLNGYTF. The chain is built from TRBV5-6 and TRBJ1-2; D ambiguous. Per the germline V gene, CDR1 is SGHDT and CDR2 is YYEEEE. V gave up 0 bases and J gave up 6 bases, with 9 bases separating them. This CDR3 is 13 amino acids long. Filled out from reference TRBV5-6 and TRBJ1-2, the complete variable domain reads DAGVTQSPTHLIKTRGQQVTLRCSPKSGHDTVSWYQQALGQGPQFIFQYYEEEERQRGNFPDRFSGHQFPNYSSELNVNALLLGDSALYLCASSLERLNGYTFGSGTRLTVV.

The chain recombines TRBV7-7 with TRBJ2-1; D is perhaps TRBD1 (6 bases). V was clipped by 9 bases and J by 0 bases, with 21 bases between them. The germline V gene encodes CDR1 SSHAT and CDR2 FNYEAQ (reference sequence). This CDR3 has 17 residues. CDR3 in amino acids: CARDPGANSPSYNEQFF. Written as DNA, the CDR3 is TGTGCCAGAGACCCAGGGGCCAATTCCCCCTCCTACAATGAGCAGTTCTTC.

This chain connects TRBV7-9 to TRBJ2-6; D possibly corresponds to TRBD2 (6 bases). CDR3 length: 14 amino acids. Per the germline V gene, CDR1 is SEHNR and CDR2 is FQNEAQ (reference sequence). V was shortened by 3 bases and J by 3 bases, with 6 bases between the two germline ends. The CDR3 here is CASSLEGGANVLTF. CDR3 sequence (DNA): TGTGCCAGCAGCTTGGAGGGTGGGGCCAACGTCCTGACTTTC.

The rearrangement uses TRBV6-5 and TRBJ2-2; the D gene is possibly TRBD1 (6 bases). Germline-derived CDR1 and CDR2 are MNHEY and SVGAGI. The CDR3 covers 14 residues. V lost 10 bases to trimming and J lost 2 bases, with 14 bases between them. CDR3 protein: CAIKGQLNTGELFF. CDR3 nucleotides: TGTGCCATCAAAGGACAGCTTAACACCGGGGAGCTGTTTTTT.

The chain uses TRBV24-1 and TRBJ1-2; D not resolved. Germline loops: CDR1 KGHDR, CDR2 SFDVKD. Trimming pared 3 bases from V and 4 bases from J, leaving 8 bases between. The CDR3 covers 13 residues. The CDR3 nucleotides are TGTGCCACCAGTGATCGCGGCGGCTATGGCTACACCTTC. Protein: CATSDRGGYGYTF.

The DNA of the CDR3 is TGCGCCAGCAGCTTGAAATCAGGGCAGGGCGTAGGGGAGCAGTTCTTC. This encodes CASSLKSGQGVGEQFF. This chain links TRBV5-1 with TRBJ2-1; D might be TRBD1 (5 bases). This CDR3 has 16 amino acids. The V and J ends lost 1 base and 10 bases respectively, with 21 bases between them. The germline V gene has CDR1 SGHRS and CDR2 YFSETQ. Filled out from reference TRBV5-1 and TRBJ2-1, the complete variable domain reads KAGVTQTPRYLIKTRGQQVTLSCSPISGHRSVSWYQQTPGQGLQFLFEYFSETQRNKGNFPGRFSGRQFSNSRSEMNVSTLELGDSALYLCASSLKSGQGVGEQFFGPGTRLTVL.

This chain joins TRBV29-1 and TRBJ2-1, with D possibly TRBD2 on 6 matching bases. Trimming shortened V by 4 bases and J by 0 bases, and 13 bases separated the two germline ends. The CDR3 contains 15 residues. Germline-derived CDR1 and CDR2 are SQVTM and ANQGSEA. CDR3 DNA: TGCAGCGTTGGCAAAACTAGCAGCTCCTACAATGAGCAGTTCTTC. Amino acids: CSVGKTSSSYNEQFF.

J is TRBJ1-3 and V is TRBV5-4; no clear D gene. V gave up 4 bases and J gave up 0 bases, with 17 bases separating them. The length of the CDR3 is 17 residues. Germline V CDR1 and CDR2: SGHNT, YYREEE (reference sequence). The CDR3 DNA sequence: TGTGCCAGCAGCCCCCTCCCCCCGAGTGGCTCTGGAAACACCATATATTTT. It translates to CASSPLPPSGSGNTIYF.

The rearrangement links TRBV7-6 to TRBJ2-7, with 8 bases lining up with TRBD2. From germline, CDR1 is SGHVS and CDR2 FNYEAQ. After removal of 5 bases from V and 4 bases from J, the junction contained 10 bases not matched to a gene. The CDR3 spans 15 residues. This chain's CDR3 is CASSPQAGARYEQYF. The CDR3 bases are TGTGCCAGCAGCCCACAAGCGGGAGCGCGGTACGAGCAGTACTTC.

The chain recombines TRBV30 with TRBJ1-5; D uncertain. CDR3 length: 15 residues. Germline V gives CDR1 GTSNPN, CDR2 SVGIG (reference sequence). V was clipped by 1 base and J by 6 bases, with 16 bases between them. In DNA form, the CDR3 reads TGTGCCTGGAGTGCCGGGATCTACGGAAGTCAGCCCCAGCATTTT. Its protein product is CAWSAGIYGSQPQHF. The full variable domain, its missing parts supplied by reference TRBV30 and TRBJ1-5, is SQTIHQWPATLVQPVGSPLSLECTVEGTSNPNLYWYRQAAGRGLQLLFYSVGIGQISSEVPQNLSASRPQDRQFILSSKKLLLSDSGFYLCAWSAGIYGSQPQHFGDGTRLSIL.

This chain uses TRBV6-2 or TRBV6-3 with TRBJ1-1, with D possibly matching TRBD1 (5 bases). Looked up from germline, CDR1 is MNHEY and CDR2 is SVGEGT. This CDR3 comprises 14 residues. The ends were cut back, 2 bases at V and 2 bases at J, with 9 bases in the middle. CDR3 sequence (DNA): TGTGCCAGCAGTTACGGGAGGGGTAACACTGAAGCTTTCTTT. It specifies CASSYGRGNTEAFF.

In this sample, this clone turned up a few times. For the CDR3, the DNA is TGTGCCAGCAGCTCGAGACAGGGAGAGGATCAGCCCCAGCATTTT. It yields the protein CASSSRQGEDQPQHF. This chain links TRBV7-9 with TRBJ1-5; 7 nucleotides line up with TRBD1. Germline CDR1 SEHNR, CDR2 FQNEAQ (reference sequence). Germline trimming cut 4 bases from V and 5 bases from J; bases unmatched to any gene: 8. The CDR3 is 15 residues long.

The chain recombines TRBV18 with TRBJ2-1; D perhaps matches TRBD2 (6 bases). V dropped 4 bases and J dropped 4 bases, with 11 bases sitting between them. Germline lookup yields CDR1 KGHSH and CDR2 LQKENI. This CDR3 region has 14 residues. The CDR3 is CASSRLGAYNEQFF. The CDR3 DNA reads TGTGCCAGCTCACGACTAGGCGCTTACAATGAGCAGTTCTTC. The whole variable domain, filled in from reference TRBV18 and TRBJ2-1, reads NAGVMQNPRHLVRRRGQEARLRCSPMKGHSHVYWYRQLPEEGLKFMVYLQKENIIDESGMPKERFSAEFPKEGPSILRIQQVVRGDSAAYFCASSRLGAYNEQFFGPGTRLTVL.

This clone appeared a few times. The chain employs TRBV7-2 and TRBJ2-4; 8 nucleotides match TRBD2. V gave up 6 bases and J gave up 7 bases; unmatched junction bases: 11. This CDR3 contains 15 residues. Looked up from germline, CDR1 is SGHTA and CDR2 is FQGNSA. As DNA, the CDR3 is TGTGCCAGCAGTTCCGGGACTAGTTTGTTTAACATTCAGTACTTC. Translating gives CASSSGTSLFNIQYF.

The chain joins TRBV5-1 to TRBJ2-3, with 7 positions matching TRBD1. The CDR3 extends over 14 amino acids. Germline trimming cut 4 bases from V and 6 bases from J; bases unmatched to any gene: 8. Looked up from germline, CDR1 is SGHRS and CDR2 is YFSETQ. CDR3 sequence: CASSVTGNADTQYF. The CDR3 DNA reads TGCGCCAGCAGCGTGACAGGGAACGCTGATACGCAGTATTTT.

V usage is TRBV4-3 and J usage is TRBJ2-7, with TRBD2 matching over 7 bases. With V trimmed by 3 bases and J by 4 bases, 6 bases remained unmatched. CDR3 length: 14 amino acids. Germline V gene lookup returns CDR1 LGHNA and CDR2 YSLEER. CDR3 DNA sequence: TGCGCCAGCAGCCAGACCTGGGGGGGTTACGAGCAGTACTTC. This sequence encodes CASSQTWGGYEQYF.

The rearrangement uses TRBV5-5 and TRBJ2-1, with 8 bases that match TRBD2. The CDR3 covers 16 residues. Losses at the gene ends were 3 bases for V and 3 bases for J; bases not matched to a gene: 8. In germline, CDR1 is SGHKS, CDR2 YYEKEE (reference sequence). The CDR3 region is CASSSSGTRNYNEQFF. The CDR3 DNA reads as TGTGCCAGCAGCTCCAGCGGGACTAGGAACTACAATGAGCAGTTCTTC.

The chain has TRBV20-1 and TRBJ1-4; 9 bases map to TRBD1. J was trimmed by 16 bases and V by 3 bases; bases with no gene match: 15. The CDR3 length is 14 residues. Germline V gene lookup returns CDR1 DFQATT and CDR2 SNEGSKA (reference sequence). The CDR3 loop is CSASPGQGDEKRFF. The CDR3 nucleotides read TGCAGTGCTAGTCCGGGACAGGGTGATGAGAAGCGGTTTTTT.